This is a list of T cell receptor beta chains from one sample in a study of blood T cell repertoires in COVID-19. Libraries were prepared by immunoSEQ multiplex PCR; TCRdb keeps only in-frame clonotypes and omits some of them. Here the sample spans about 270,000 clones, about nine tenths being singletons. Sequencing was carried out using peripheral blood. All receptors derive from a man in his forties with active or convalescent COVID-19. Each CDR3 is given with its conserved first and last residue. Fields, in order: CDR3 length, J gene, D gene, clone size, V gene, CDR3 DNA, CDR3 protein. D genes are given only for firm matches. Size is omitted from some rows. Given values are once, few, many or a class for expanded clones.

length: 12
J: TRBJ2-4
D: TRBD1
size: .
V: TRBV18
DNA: TGTGCCAGCTCAACAGGGGGAAACATTCAGTACTTC
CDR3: CASSTGGNIQYF

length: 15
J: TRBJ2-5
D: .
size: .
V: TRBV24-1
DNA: TGTGCCACTAGTAATGGACTTTGGGACCAAGAGACCCAGTACTTC
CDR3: CATSNGLWDQETQYF

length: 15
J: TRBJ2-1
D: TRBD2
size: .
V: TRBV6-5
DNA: TGTGCCAGCAGTTCAGCGGGGAGCTCCTACAATGAGCAGTTCTTC
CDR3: CASSSAGSSYNEQFF

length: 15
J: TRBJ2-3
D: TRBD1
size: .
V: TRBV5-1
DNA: TGCGCCAGCAGTTCCGCGGGACAGGGGGCAGATACGCAGTATTTT
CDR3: CASSSAGQGADTQYF

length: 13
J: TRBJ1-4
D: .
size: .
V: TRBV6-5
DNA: TGTGCCAGCCGGGGGACAACTAATGAAAAACTGTTTTTT
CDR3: CASRGTTNEKLFF

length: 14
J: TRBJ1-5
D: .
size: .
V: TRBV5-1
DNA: TGCGCCAGCAGCTTGGTAGGGGGCAATCAGCCCCAGCATTTT
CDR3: CASSLVGGNQPQHF

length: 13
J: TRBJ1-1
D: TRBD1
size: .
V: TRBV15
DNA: TGTGCCGTCAAGGGGGCAGGGGGTACTGAAGCTTTCTTT
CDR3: CAVKGAGGTEAFF

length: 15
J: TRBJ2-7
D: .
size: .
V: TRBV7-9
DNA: TGTGCCAGCTCCACTGGGGGGTATGACTCCTACGAGCAGTACTTC
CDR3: CASSTGGYDSYEQYF

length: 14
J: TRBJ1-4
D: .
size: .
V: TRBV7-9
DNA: TGTGCCAGCAGCTTCTCAGCAACTAATGAAAAACTGTTTTTT
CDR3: CASSFSATNEKLFF

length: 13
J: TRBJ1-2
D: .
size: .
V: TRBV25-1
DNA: TGTGCCAGCAGTGGACAGGTCCTCTCTGGCTACACCTTC
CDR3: CASSGQVLSGYTF

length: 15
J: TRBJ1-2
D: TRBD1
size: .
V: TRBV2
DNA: TGTGCCAGCAGTGAAGGGGGGGACAGTGGCTATGGCTACACCTTC
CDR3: CASSEGGDSGYGYTF

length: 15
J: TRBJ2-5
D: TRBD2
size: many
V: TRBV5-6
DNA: TGTGCCAGCAGCCGTATCAGCGGGAGGCAAGAGACCCAGTACTTC
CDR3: CASSRISGRQETQYF

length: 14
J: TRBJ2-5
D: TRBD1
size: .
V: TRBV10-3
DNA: TGTGCCATCAGTGTGGGACAGGGGCAAGAGACCCAGTACTTC
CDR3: CAISVGQGQETQYF

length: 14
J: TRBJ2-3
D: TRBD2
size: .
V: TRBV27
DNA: TGTGCCAGCCGACTAGCGGGAGTAGAAGATACGCAGTATTTT
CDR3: CASRLAGVEDTQYF

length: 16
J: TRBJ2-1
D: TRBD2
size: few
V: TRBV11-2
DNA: TGTGCCAGCAGCTTAGGTGGGTTAGCGGGGTACAATGAGCAGTTCTTC
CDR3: CASSLGGLAGYNEQFF

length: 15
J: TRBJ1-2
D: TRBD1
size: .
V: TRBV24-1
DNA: TGTGCCACCAGTACTCAGGGGGCGATCGTCGATGGCTACACCTTC
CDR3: CATSTQGAIVDGYTF

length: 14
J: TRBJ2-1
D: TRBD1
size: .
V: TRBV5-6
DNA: TGTGCCAGCCAACAGGGGAGCTCCTACAATGAGCAGTTCTTC
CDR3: CASQQGSSYNEQFF

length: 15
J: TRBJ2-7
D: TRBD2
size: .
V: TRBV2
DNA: TGTGCCAGCAGCGGGACTAGCGGGAACACCTACGAGCAGTACTTC
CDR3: CASSGTSGNTYEQYF

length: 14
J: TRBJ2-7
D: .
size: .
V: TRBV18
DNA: TGTGCCAGCTCACCATCCGGTTTTGCCCACGAGCAGTACTTC
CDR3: CASSPSGFAHEQYF

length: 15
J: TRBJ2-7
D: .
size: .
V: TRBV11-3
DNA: TGTGCCAGCAGCTTAGCGGGGGACGGGACCTACGAGCAGTACTTC
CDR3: CASSLAGDGTYEQYF

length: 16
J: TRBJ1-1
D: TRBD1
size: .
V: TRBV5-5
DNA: TGTGCCAGCAGCTTAACAGGGGGCGGAATGAACACTGAAGCTTTCTTT
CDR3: CASSLTGGGMNTEAFF

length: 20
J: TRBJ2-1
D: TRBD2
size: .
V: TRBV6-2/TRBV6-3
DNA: TGTGCCAGCAGTAAAACCGGACAGTTCCGTGGGACTAGCGGGAGAGTTGAGCAGTTCTTC
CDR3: CASSKTGQFRGTSGRVEQFF

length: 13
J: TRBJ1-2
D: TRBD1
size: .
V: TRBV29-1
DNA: TGCAGCGCTACAGGGGGCGCGATTAGTGGCTACACCTTC
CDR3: CSATGGAISGYTF

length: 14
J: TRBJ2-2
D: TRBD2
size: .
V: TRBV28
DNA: TGTGCCAGCAAAGCGGGGACCTTCACCGGGGAGCTGTTTTTT
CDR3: CASKAGTFTGELFF

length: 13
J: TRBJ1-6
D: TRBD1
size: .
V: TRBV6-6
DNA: TGTGCCAGCAGCGGGGACAGAAATTCACCCCTCCACTTT
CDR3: CASSGDRNSPLHF

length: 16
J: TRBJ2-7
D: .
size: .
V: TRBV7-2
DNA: TGTGCCAGCAGCTTAGCCGGGACAACTAAGAGAGGCGAGCAGTACTTC
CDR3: CASSLAGTTKRGEQYF

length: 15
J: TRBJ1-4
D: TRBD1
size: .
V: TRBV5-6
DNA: TGTGCCAGCAGCAACCCCAGACAGGGGTATGAAAAACTGTTTTTT
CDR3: CASSNPRQGYEKLFF

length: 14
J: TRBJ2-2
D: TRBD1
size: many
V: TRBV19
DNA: TGTGCCAGTAGTCCGGGACAGGCGACCGGGGAGCTGTTTTTT
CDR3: CASSPGQATGELFF

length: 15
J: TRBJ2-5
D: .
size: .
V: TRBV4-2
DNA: TGTGCCAGCAGCCAAGAGCGGGGGCCGGGAGAGACCCAGTACTTC
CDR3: CASSQERGPGETQYF

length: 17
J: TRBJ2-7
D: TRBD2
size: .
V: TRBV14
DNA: TGTGCCAGCAGCCGTTACGGTGGGCGGGAGGCCTCCTACGAGCAGTACTTC
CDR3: CASSRYGGREASYEQYF

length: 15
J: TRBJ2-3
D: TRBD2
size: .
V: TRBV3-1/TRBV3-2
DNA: TGTGCCAGCAGCCAAACGGGAGGAAGCACAGATACGCAGTATTTT
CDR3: CASSQTGGSTDTQYF

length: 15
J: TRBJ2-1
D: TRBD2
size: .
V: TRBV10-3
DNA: TGTGCCATCCGGCGCTCTAGCGGTGATTACAATGAGCAGTTCTTC
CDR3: CAIRRSSGDYNEQFF

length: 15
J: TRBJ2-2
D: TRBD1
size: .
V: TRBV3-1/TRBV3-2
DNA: TGTGCCAGCAGCCAAGGGACAGGGATGGCCGGGGAGCTGTTTTTT
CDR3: CASSQGTGMAGELFF

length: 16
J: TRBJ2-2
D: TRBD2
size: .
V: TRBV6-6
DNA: TGTGCCAGCAGTTACTCTAGCGGGGGAAACACCGGGGAGCTGTTTTTT
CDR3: CASSYSSGGNTGELFF

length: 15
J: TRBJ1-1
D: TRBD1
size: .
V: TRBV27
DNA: TGTGCCAGCAGTGACGGGACAGGGGTAAATACTGAAGCTTTCTTT
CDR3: CASSDGTGVNTEAFF

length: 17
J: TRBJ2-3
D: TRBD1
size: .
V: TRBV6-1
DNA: TGTGCCAGCAGTAAAGGACAGGGATCGGCACACACAGATACGCAGTATTTT
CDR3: CASSKGQGSAHTDTQYF

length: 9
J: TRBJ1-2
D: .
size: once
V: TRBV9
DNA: TGTGCCAGCATGAGTGGCTACACCTTC
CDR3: CASMSGYTF

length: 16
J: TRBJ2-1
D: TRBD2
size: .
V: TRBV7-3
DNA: TGTGCCAGCAGCCCACTAGCGACGAGCTCCTACAATGAGCAGTTCTTC
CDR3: CASSPLATSSYNEQFF

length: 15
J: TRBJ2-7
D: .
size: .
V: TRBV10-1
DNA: TGCGCCAGCAGTGTAAGGGAGGAGGGAACGGACGAGCAGTACTTC
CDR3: CASSVREEGTDEQYF

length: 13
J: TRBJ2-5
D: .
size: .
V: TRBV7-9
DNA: TGTGCCAGCAGCCTGATAGAGGGAGAGACCCAGTACTTC
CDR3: CASSLIEGETQYF

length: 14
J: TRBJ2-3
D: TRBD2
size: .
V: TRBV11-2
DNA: TGTGCCAGCAGCTTAGCGGGGGGGCCGGATACGCAGTATTTT
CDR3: CASSLAGGPDTQYF

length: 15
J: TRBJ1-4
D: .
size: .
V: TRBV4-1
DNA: TGCGCCAGCAGCCAAGCGGCAGGGGCGAATGAAAAACTGTTTTTT
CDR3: CASSQAAGANEKLFF

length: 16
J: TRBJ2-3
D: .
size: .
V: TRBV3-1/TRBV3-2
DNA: TGTGCCAGCAGCCAAGTAGGGCCAGGGGCTGGGGGTACGCAGTATTTT
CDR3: CASSQVGPGAGGTQYF

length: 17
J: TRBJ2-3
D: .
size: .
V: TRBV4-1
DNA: TGCGCCAGCAGCCAGGGGGTAGGACGGGGGAACACAGATACGCAGTATTTT
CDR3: CASSQGVGRGNTDTQYF

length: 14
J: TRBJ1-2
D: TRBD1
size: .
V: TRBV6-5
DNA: TGTGCCAGCAGAGGACAGGCCACAAACTATGGCTACACCTTC
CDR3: CASRGQATNYGYTF

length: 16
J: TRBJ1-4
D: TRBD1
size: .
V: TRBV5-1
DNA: TGCGCCAGCAGCCCCTCACTCTCCGGGACAGATGAAAAACTGTTTTTT
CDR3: CASSPSLSGTDEKLFF

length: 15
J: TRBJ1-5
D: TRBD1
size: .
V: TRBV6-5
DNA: TGTGCCAGCACCAGGACAGGGGATAGCAATCAGCCCCAGCATTTT
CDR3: CASTRTGDSNQPQHF

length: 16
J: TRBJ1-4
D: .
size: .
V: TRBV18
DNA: TGTGCCAGCTCACCTACAGGGTGGTTAACTAATGAAAAACTGTTTTTT
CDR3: CASSPTGWLTNEKLFF

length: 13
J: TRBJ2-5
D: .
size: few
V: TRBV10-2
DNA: TGCGCCAGCAGTGAGGGACACCAGACGACCCAGTACTTC
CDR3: CASSEGHQTTQYF

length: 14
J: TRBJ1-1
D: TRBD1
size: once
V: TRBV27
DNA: TGTGCCAGCAGTTTGGACAGGGGGCAGACTGAAGCTTTCTTT
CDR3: CASSLDRGQTEAFF